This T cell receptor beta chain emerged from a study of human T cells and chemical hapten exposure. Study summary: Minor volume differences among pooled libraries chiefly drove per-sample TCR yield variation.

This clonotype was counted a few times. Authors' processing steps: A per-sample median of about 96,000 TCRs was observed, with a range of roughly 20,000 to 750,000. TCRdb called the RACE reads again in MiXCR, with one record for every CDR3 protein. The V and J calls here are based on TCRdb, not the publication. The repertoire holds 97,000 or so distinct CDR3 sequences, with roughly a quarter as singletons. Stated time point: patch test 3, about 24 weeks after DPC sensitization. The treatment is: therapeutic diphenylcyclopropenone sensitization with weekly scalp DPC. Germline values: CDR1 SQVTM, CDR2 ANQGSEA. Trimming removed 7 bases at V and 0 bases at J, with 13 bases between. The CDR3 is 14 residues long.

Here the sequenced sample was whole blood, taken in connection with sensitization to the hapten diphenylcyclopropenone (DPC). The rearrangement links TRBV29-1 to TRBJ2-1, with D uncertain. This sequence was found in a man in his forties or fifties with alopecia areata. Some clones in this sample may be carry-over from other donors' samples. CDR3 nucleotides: TGCAGCGGTGCAGACACTCGCTCCTACAATGAGCAGTTCTTC. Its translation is CSGADTRSYNEQFF.